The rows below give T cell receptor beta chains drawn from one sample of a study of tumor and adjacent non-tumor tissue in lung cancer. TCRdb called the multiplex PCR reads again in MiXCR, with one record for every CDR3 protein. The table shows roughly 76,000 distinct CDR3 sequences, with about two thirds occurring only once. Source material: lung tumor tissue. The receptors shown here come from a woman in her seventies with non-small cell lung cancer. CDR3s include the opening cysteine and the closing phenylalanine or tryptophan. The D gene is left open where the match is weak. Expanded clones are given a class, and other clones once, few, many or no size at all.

DNA: TGCGCCAGTAGCCCCGGGCTGGGCATTTACAATGAGCAGTTCTTC; CDR3: CASSPGLGIYNEQFF; size: few; V: TRBV5-1; D: -; J: TRBJ2-1
DNA: TGCGCCAGCAGCCACATGACAGAGAAGACTGAAGCTTTCTTT; CDR3: CASSHMTEKTEAFF; size: -; V: TRBV4-1; D: -; J: TRBJ1-1
DNA: TGTGCCACCAGTGGGGGCTGGGACACTAGTATTGGCATAGATACACAGTATTTT; CDR3: CATSGGWDTSIGIDTQYF; size: -; V: TRBV24-1; D: -; J: TRBJ2-3
DNA: TGTGCCAGCAGCCCCAGGGGTGCTAGTGAAAAACTGTTTTTT; CDR3: CASSPRGASEKLFF; size: -; V: TRBV12-3/TRBV12-4; D: -; J: TRBJ1-4
DNA: TGCGCCAGCAGTCCAGCCGAAAAGGTGAATATTGAGCAGTTCTTC; CDR3: CASSPAEKVNIEQFF; size: -; V: TRBV10-1; D: -; J: TRBJ2-1
DNA: TGTGCCGTCAATCAAGAACAGGGACTGTTACACAATGAGCAATTCTTC; CDR3: CAVNQEQGLLHNEQFF; size: -; V: TRBV6-1; D: -; J: TRBJ2-1
DNA: TGCGCCAGCAGGGCGGGCTCCAGCGAGGGGAGAGATACGCAGTATTTT; CDR3: CASRAGSSEGRDTQYF; size: many; V: TRBV10-2; D: -; J: TRBJ2-3
DNA: TGCGCCAGCAGTGAATCCGGACTAGCGGGAGGGGTGCAGTACTTC; CDR3: CASSESGLAGGVQYF; size: many; V: TRBV10-2; D: TRBD2; J: TRBJ2-7
DNA: TGCGCCAGCAGCTTGGGTATCGGGACAAACGAGGTAGAGCAGTACTTC; CDR3: CASSLGIGTNEVEQYF; size: -; V: TRBV5-1; D: -; J: TRBJ2-7
DNA: TGTGCCAGCAGCCAAAGACAGAGAGTCGCCAATGAGCAGTTCTTC; CDR3: CASSQRQRVANEQFF; size: -; V: TRBV4-2; D: -; J: TRBJ2-1
DNA: TGTGCCAGCATGGCTGCCTCAGGGACTAGCGGCTACACAGATACGCAGTATTTT; CDR3: CASMAASGTSGYTDTQYF; size: -; V: TRBV6-5; D: TRBD2; J: TRBJ2-3
DNA: TGTGCCAGCAGCGATCGAGAGTGGGGGGAAATTATTAACTATAGCTACACCTTC; CDR3: CASSDREWGEIINYSYTF; size: once; V: TRBV6-5; D: -; J: TRBJ1-2
DNA: TGTGTCAGCAGCCCAGCAGTGGGAGTCTACAATGAGCAGTTCTTC; CDR3: CVSSPAVGVYNEQFF; size: -; V: TRBV11-2; D: -; J: TRBJ2-1
DNA: TGTGCCACCAGTGATCTCCTGAAAGAGCTCGCCACAGATACGCAGTATTTT; CDR3: CATSDLLKELATDTQYF; size: -; V: TRBV24-1; D: -; J: TRBJ2-3
DNA: TGCAGCGGCCATCTAGCGGGACGAAGAACAGATACGCAGTATTTT; CDR3: CSGHLAGRRTDTQYF; size: large; V: TRBV29-1; D: TRBD2; J: TRBJ2-3
DNA: TGTGCCAGCAGCCCCGGGGGGGACTCAATTGGGTATGGCTACAGCTTC; CDR3: CASSPGGDSIGYGYSF; size: -; V: TRBV7-2; D: -; J: TRBJ1-2
DNA: TGTGCCAGCAGTTTCGTTCCCGGTAATTCACCCCTCCACTTT; CDR3: CASSFVPGNSPLHF; size: many; V: TRBV28; D: -; J: TRBJ1-6
DNA: TGTGCCTGGAACGTCGGCCGGGGCTTGAACACTGAAGCTTTCTTT; CDR3: CAWNVGRGLNTEAFF; size: many; V: TRBV30; D: -; J: TRBJ1-1
DNA: TGTGCCAGCAGTTACGGAAGACAGGCCTATAATTCACCCCTCCACTTT; CDR3: CASSYGRQAYNSPLHF; size: many; V: TRBV6-5; D: -; J: TRBJ1-6
DNA: TGTACCAGCAGTCCCGCCCGGACAGGGGTTCAGCCCCAGCATTTT; CDR3: CTSSPARTGVQPQHF; size: -; V: TRBV6-1; D: TRBD1; J: TRBJ1-5
DNA: TGCGCCAGCAGCTTGGCCCAAGCTCACGAGTCCCAGTACTTC; CDR3: CASSLAQAHESQYF; size: -; V: TRBV5-1; D: -; J: TRBJ2-5
DNA: TGCGCCAGCAGCTTGGACACAGGGGGTGCCGGGGAGCTGTTTTTT; CDR3: CASSLDTGGAGELFF; size: few; V: TRBV5-1; D: TRBD1; J: TRBJ2-2
DNA: TGTGCCAGCAGCTCTTCACCCCTTCCCTCTGGGGCCAACGTCCTGACTTTC; CDR3: CASSSSPLPSGANVLTF; size: many; V: TRBV5-6; D: -; J: TRBJ2-6
DNA: TGTGCCACCAGCGGACTAGCGTGTCACAATGAGCAGTTCTTC; CDR3: CATSGLACHNEQFF; size: -; V: TRBV24-1; D: TRBD2; J: TRBJ2-1
DNA: TGTGCCAGCTCACCCGACAGGGAGAACACCGGGGAGCTGTTTTTT; CDR3: CASSPDRENTGELFF; size: -; V: TRBV18; D: TRBD1; J: TRBJ2-2
DNA: TGTGCCAGCAGCTTAAGGGACAGTGGGAAGACCGGGGAGCTGTTTTTT; CDR3: CASSLRDSGKTGELFF; size: -; V: TRBV7-9; D: TRBD1; J: TRBJ2-2
DNA: TGTGCCAGCAGTTTATCAGGGCCCCCCAATCAGCCCCAGCATTTT; CDR3: CASSLSGPPNQPQHF; size: many; V: TRBV12-3/TRBV12-4; D: -; J: TRBJ1-5
DNA: TGCAGTGCGACCCAGGCTAGCGGAGAGGTCGCAGATACGCAGTATTTT; CDR3: CSATQASGEVADTQYF; size: many; V: TRBV20-1; D: TRBD2; J: TRBJ2-3
DNA: TGTGCCAGAAGAGGACAACAAGAGACCCAGTACTTC; CDR3: CARRGQQETQYF; size: -; V: TRBV28; D: -; J: TRBJ2-5
DNA: TGTACCAGCTCACCGATCAAAGGACAGGTCTCGAAGGAGCAGTACTTC; CDR3: CTSSPIKGQVSKEQYF; size: -; V: TRBV18; D: TRBD1; J: TRBJ2-7
DNA: TGTGCCAGCAGCTTGGGGCAGGGGAACTACGAGCAGTACTTC; CDR3: CASSLGQGNYEQYF; size: many; V: TRBV5-6; D: -; J: TRBJ2-7
DNA: TGTGCCAACAGCTTGGGGTGGGGCGGGAGATTCACAGATACGCAGTATTTT; CDR3: CANSLGWGGRFTDTQYF; size: -; V: TRBV5-4; D: TRBD2; J: TRBJ2-3
DNA: TGTGCCAGCAGCAACAGGGGCCCAGATACGCAGTATTTT; CDR3: CASSNRGPDTQYF; size: many; V: TRBV5-4; D: TRBD1; J: TRBJ2-3
DNA: TGTGCCAGCAGTGTGGTAGGGTCTGCCTACAATGAGGAGTTCTTC; CDR3: CASSVVGSAYNEEFF; size: few; V: TRBV28; D: -; J: TRBJ2-1
DNA: TGCGCCAGCAGCCAAGTGTTACACAGGTCCGCTGAAGCTTTCTTC; CDR3: CASSQVLHRSAEAFF; size: -; V: TRBV4-1; D: -; J: TRBJ1-1
DNA: TGCGCCAGCAGAACAATCCCAGGGGAGGCAGAAAAACTGTTTTTT; CDR3: CASRTIPGEAEKLFF; size: many; V: TRBV5-1; D: -; J: TRBJ1-4
DNA: TGCAGCGTTGGACGGCTAGCGGACGAGCAGTACTTC; CDR3: CSVGRLADEQYF; size: medium-sized; V: TRBV29-1; D: TRBD2; J: TRBJ2-7
DNA: TGTGCCACCGGGGGGGCAGGGGACCTCAATGAGCAGTTCTTC; CDR3: CATGGAGDLNEQFF; size: many; V: TRBV24-1; D: -; J: TRBJ2-1
DNA: TGTGTCAGCAGGGAGACTTGCGGGAGAATCACCGGGGAGCTGTTTTTT; CDR3: CVSRETCGRITGELFF; size: -; V: TRBV6-1; D: TRBD2; J: TRBJ2-2
DNA: TGTGCCAGCAGCTTACTTGGTAGCTCCTACAATGAGCAGTTCTTC; CDR3: CASSLLGSSYNEQFF; size: medium-sized; V: TRBV11-1; D: -; J: TRBJ2-1
DNA: TGTGCCAGCAGTTTAGATTATAGCAATAAGCCCCATTATTTT; CDR3: CASSLDYSNKPHYF; size: -; V: TRBV6-5; D: -; J: TRBJ1-5
DNA: TGTGCCAGTAGTTCCCCCATGGGGGGCTACACCTTC; CDR3: CASSSPMGGYTF; size: -; V: TRBV6-2/TRBV6-3; D: -; J: TRBJ1-2
DNA: TGTGCCAGCAGCAACTCGGCGGGGGAGTACGAGCAGTACTTC; CDR3: CASSNSAGEYEQYF; size: -; V: TRBV21-1; D: -; J: TRBJ2-7
DNA: TGTGCCAGCAAATTCCGGGACAGGGCGGTAGATACGCAGTATTTT; CDR3: CASKFRDRAVDTQYF; size: -; V: TRBV27; D: TRBD1; J: TRBJ2-3
DNA: TGTGCCAGCAGCCCGACGGATACGCAGTATTTT; CDR3: CASSPTDTQYF; size: few; V: TRBV7-9; D: -; J: TRBJ2-3
DNA: TGTGCCAGCAGCTTGGGAATGGGGAGATATACGCAGTATTTT; CDR3: CASSLGMGRYTQYF; size: many; V: TRBV5-6; D: -; J: TRBJ2-3
DNA: TGCAGCGTCAACCCTCAGGGAAACGCTTGGGAGACCCAGTACTTC; CDR3: CSVNPQGNAWETQYF; size: few; V: TRBV29-1; D: -; J: TRBJ2-5
DNA: TGTGCCAGCAGATCAGGGGGGACAGGGAGAGGATACACGTATGAGCAGTTCTTC; CDR3: CASRSGGTGRGYTYEQFF; size: few; V: TRBV7-9; D: TRBD1; J: TRBJ2-1
DNA: TGCAGTGCTAGCGCGGTTCGCTACGAGCAGTACTTC; CDR3: CSASAVRYEQYF; size: many; V: TRBV20-1; D: -; J: TRBJ2-7
DNA: TGTACCAGCAGTTGCGATGGCAGGGCAGGGGGTCTAAACACTGAAGCTTTCTTT; CDR3: CTSSCDGRAGGLNTEAFF; size: -; V: TRBV6-5; D: TRBD1; J: TRBJ1-1
DNA: TGCGCTAGCAGTGAGTGGAGCATTCTGAACACCGAAGCTTTCTTT; CDR3: CASSEWSILNTEAFF; size: few; V: TRBV10-2; D: -; J: TRBJ1-1
DNA: TGTGCCAGTAGAAAGACAGACCAAGAGACCCAGTACTTC; CDR3: CASRKTDQETQYF; size: few; V: TRBV19; D: -; J: TRBJ2-5
DNA: TGCAACGTTGAATTTACTAGTGGGATACCCCATGAGCAGTTCTTC; CDR3: CNVEFTSGIPHEQFF; size: -; V: TRBV29-1; D: -; J: TRBJ2-1
DNA: TGTGCCATCAGTGAGCTAGGGGGCGCTGGGGCCAACGTCCTGATATTC; CDR3: CAISELGGAGANVLIF; size: -; V: TRBV10-3; D: TRBD1; J: TRBJ2-6